Here is one TCR beta chain with its context. Its matching antigen is unknown. V lost 0 bases and J 0 bases, leaving 7 bases between the germline ends. The CDR3 is 15 amino acids. Germline V lookup: CDR1 SGDLS, CDR2 YYNGEE. The data belong to a study of identical twins. Using its own MiXCR run on the 5' RACE reads, TCRdb lists one record per CDR3 protein. The sample lists some 250,000 distinct CDR3 sequences; about an eighth were seen once. Whole-study results and caveats: Insertions were reduced in abundant cord blood beta clonotypes but not in memory repertoires. Cross-sectional statistical analysis, not tracking of the same donors, underpinned the conclusions.

The same specimen was also included in a second study, on yellow fever vaccine responses in identical twins.

The gene calls are TRBV9 and TRBJ2-4; D could derive from TRBD1 or TRBD2 (5 bases each). The specimen was memory (CD45RO+) T cells sorted from blood. This clonotype was obtained from a young woman in good health. The CDR3 sequence is CASSVAGGAKNIQYF. CDR3 nucleotides: TGTGCCAGCAGCGTAGCTGGGGGAGCCAAAAACATTCAGTACTTC.